The next 21 T cell receptor beta chains were all read from a single sample in a study of T cell changes during pregnancy in multiple sclerosis (dated by TCRdb to the late 2010s). The library was prepared using the immunoSEQ multiplex PCR assay. TCRdb stores this immuneACCESS table with in-frame sequences only. Part of the clones is absent; in the studies checked, under half of the shortfall reflects unresolved V genes, and no reason is known for the rest. The sample records about 61,000 clones, roughly 86% of which are singletons. Approximately 1.6% of the sample is in the top ten clones. This specimen was peripheral blood, taken in the first trimester of pregnancy. These receptors originate from a female donor with multiple sclerosis, enrolled in a pregnancy study.

The chain couples TRBV7-2 to TRBJ2-5; TRBD2 matches at 7 bases. The trim removed 7 bases at V and 5 bases at J, leaving 10 bases unmatched. The CDR3 covers 14 residues. Germline CDR1 SGHTA, CDR2 FQGNSA. The CDR3 loop is CASTFRGVGETQYF. CDR3 DNA sequence: TGTGCCAGCACCTTTCGGGGGGTAGGGGAGACCCAGTACTTC.

The chain employs TRBV18 and TRBJ1-2, with 12 bases fitting TRBD1. V lost 3 bases and J lost 2; bases outside the gene matches: 16. The CDR3 runs 20 residues. Germline-derived CDR1 and CDR2 are KGHSH and LQKENI. In nucleotides, the CDR3 is TGTGCCAGCTCACCGACCGGGACAGGGGGCGCGGGGATAAAGAACTATGGCTACACCTTC. Amino acid sequence: CASSPTGTGGAGIKNYGYTF.

The chain recombines TRBV28 with TRBJ2-1, with 7 bases that match TRBD1. Germline V lookup: CDR1 MDHEN, CDR2 SYDVKM. CDR3 length: 16 residues. J was trimmed by 4 bases and V by 6 bases; bases with no gene match: 12. Written as DNA, the CDR3 is TGTGCCAGCAGACGAAAGACAGGGTTGGGGTACAATGAGCAGTTCTTC. It encodes CASRRKTGLGYNEQFF.

The rearrangement links TRBV4-3 to TRBJ1-5; D is unclear. Germline-derived CDR1 and CDR2 are LGHNA and YSLEER. The length of the CDR3 is 15 residues. Trimming left V 0 bases short and J 4 bases short, with 10 bases between. CDR3 region: CASSQDGRVNQPQHF. CDR3 nucleotides: TGCGCCAGCAGCCAAGATGGTAGAGTTAATCAGCCCCAGCATTTT.

The V call is TRBV13, the J call TRBJ2-2; D unclear. The CDR3 has 13 residues. Trimming took 5 bases from V and 5 from J, leaving 9 bases between them. The germline gives CDR1 PRHDT, CDR2 FYEKMQ (reference sequence). CDR3 nucleotides: TGTGCCAGCAGCCCAACTCGTACCGGGGAGCTGTTTTTT. It specifies CASSPTRTGELFF.

The chain combines TRBV5-1 with TRBJ2-5; 7 nucleotides match TRBD1. Germline-derived CDR1 and CDR2 are SGHRS and YFSETQ. V gave up 0 bases and J gave up 4 bases; unmatched junction bases: 6. CDR3 length: 15 amino acids. The CDR3 sequence is CASSLEGAKAETQYF. The CDR3 DNA sequence: TGCGCCAGCAGCTTGGAGGGGGCGAAAGCAGAGACCCAGTACTTC.

This clone was seen a single time. The chain carries TRBV10-3 and TRBJ2-7, with 7 bases lining up with TRBD2. Germline trimming cut 0 bases from V and 2 bases from J; bases unmatched to any gene: 10. This CDR3 is built from 17 residues. Germline loops: CDR1 ENHRY, CDR2 SYGVKD. The CDR3 sequence: CAISESIRTRLAYEQYF. In DNA form, the CDR3 reads TGTGCCATCAGTGAGTCTATCCGGACTAGGCTTGCCTACGAGCAGTACTTC.

The chain joins TRBV7-9 to TRBJ2-5; TRBD1 matches at 9 bases. After removal of 3 bases from V and 4 bases from J, the junction contained 3 bases not matched to a gene. Germline CDR1 SEHNR, CDR2 FQNEAQ (reference sequence). This CDR3 contains 14 residues. CDR3 DNA: TGTGCCAGCAGCTTGGACAGGGGACCAGAGACCCAGTACTTC. Translated: CASSLDRGPETQYF.

The chain uses TRBV7-6 and TRBJ2-2, with 7 bases that match TRBD1. The V and J ends lost 4 bases and 2 bases, in that order; junction bases with no gene match: 7. Germline assignment: CDR1 SGHVS and CDR2 FNYEAQ. The CDR3 totals 16 residues. CDR3 coding DNA: TGTGCCAGCAGCTCGATTAGGGGGCCAAACACCGGGGAGCTGTTTTTT. Residues: CASSSIRGPNTGELFF. Full variable domain (missing parts from reference TRBV7-6 and TRBJ2-2): GAGVSQSPRYKVTKRGQDVALRCDPISGHVSLYWYRQALGQGPEFLTYFNYEAQQDKSGLPNDRFSAERPEGSISTLTIQRTEQRDSAMYRCASSSIRGPNTGELFFGEGSRLTVL.

The gene calls are TRBV12-5 and TRBJ2-7; 8 nucleotides align to TRBD2. Trimming took 1 base from V and 5 from J; bases not matched to a gene: 7. This CDR3 has 15 amino acids. From germline, CDR1 is LGHNT and CDR2 FRNRAP. CDR3 in amino acids: CASGLGGSGTNEQYF. CDR3 coding DNA: TGTGCTAGTGGTTTGGGTGGTAGCGGGACTAACGAGCAGTACTTC.

The rearrangement uses TRBV5-1 and TRBJ2-3; D may be TRBD2 (5 bases). The germline V and J ends were trimmed by 0 bases and 0 bases, with 8 bases remaining between them. The CDR3 is made up of 15 amino acids. The germline gives CDR1 SGHRS, CDR2 YFSETQ. CDR3 bases: TGCGCCAGCAGCTTGGGGGAGTTTAGCACAGATACGCAGTATTTT. Amino acids: CASSLGEFSTDTQYF. Together with reference TRBV5-1 and TRBJ2-3, the CDR3 gives the full variable domain: KAGVTQTPRYLIKTRGQQVTLSCSPISGHRSVSWYQQTPGQGLQFLFEYFSETQRNKGNFPGRFSGRQFSNSRSEMNVSTLELGDSALYLCASSLGEFSTDTQYFGPGTRLTVL.

As DNA, the CDR3 is TGTGCCAGCAGCTTAAGTGCTAGCGTCACCTACGAGCAGTACTTC. Residues: CASSLSASVTYEQYF. This chain uses TRBV7-2 with TRBJ2-7; maybe TRBD2 (6 bases). Trimming cost V 2 bases and J 2 bases, with 13 bases left between them. The CDR3 sequence is 15 residues long. The V gene's germline CDR1 is SGHTA and CDR2 FQGNSA.

This chain uses TRBV11-2 with TRBJ2-5; no firm D call. The CDR3 extends over 16 amino acids. V was cut by 4 bases and J by 7 bases, with 22 bases left in between. CDR1 SGHAT and CDR2 FQNNGV come from the germline V gene. The CDR3 DNA reads TGTGCCAGCAGCTCTCCCGTCGAACCGCCCGGTGGGACCCAGTACTTC. It is translated as CASSSPVEPPGGTQYF.

The chain uses TRBV5-1 and TRBJ2-3; 12 bases agree with TRBD1. The CDR3 sequence is 15 residues long. From germline, CDR1 is SGHRS and CDR2 YFSETQ. Trimming cost V 4 bases and J 2 bases; bases outside gene matches: 2. This CDR3 reads CASSPGQGATDTQYF. The CDR3 nucleotides read TGCGCCAGCAGCCCGGGACAGGGGGCCACAGATACGCAGTATTTT.

The rearrangement uses TRBV5-4 and TRBJ2-7, with 9 bases lining up with TRBD2. CDR3 length: 14 residues. V lost 4 bases to trimming and J lost 1 base; unmatched junction nucleotides: 3. Per germline, CDR1 SGHNT and CDR2 YYREEE (reference sequence). CDR3 bases: TGTGCCAGCAGCCGGACTAGCGTTTCCTACGAGCAGTACTTC. It specifies CASSRTSVSYEQYF. The entire variable domain, with the rest obtained from reference TRBV5-4 and TRBJ2-7, is as follows: ETGVTQSPTHLIKTRGQQVTLRCSSQSGHNTVSWYQQALGQGPQFIFQYYREEENGRGNFPPRFSGLQFPNYSSELNVNALELDDSALYLCASSRTSVSYEQYFGPGTRLTVT.

The chain couples TRBV7-9 to TRBJ1-1; TRBD1 is a possible D gene (6 bases). Per germline, CDR1 SEHNR and CDR2 FQNEAQ (reference sequence). Trimming took 1 base from V and 8 from J, leaving 14 bases between them. There are 14 residues in the CDR3. DNA of the CDR3: TGTGCCAGCAGCTTAGACGACAGGCTGGGCGAAGCTTTCTTT. Its protein is CASSLDDRLGEAFF.

This clone occurred once. The chain carries TRBV19 and TRBJ2-1, with TRBD2 identical over 8 bases. Germline values: CDR1 LNHDA, CDR2 SQIVND (reference sequence). This CDR3 comprises 16 residues. With 6 bases clipped from V and 0 bases from J, the junction kept 7 bases outside the gene matches. In DNA form, the CDR3 reads TGTGCCAGTAGGACGCGCGGGAGGAGCTCCTACAATGAGCAGTTCTTC. Its translation is CASRTRGRSSYNEQFF.

J is TRBJ2-7 and V is TRBV4-3; no clear D. The V gene lost 1 base and the J gene lost 3 bases, with 10 bases spanning the gap. The germline CDR1 and CDR2 sequences are LGHNA and YSLEER. The CDR3 length is 14 residues. The CDR3 DNA follows: TGCGCCAGCAGCCAAGTTCGGTCTTTCTACGAGCAGTACTTC. Amino acid sequence: CASSQVRSFYEQYF.

This rearrangement joins TRBV2 to TRBJ2-1; D unclear. The germline V gene has CDR1 SNHLY and CDR2 FYNNEI. V was clipped by 11 bases and J by 14 bases, with 16 bases between them. This CDR3 comprises 10 residues. CDR3 DNA: TGTGCCTCCCGATCTATGGCGGAGTTCTTC. It codes for CASRSMAEFF.

The gene calls are TRBV19 and TRBJ1-1, with a weak D call TRBD1 (5 bases). The CDR3 consists of 14 residues. The V and J ends lost 3 bases and 5 bases respectively, with 13 bases between them. In germline, CDR1 is LNHDA, CDR2 SQIVND (reference sequence). This CDR3 is CASSISGIGTEAFF. CDR3 nucleotides: TGTGCCAGTAGTATTTCAGGGATAGGGACTGAAGCTTTCTTT.

This sequence joins TRBV5-4 and TRBJ2-7; tentative D call: TRBD2 (6 bases). There are 15 residues in the CDR3. CDR1 and CDR2 from the germline V gene are SGHNT and YYREEE (reference sequence). Trimming took off 3 bases at V and 6 bases at J, with 19 bases between the two ends. CDR3 in DNA: TGTGCCAGCAGCTCTGGGGAGAGGAGGGGCGCCGAGCAGTACTTC. This translates into CASSSGERRGAEQYF.